Each of the 5 T cell receptor beta chains below was sequenced from the same sample in a study of blood T cell repertoires in COVID-19. Repertoires were generated with immunoSEQ multiplex PCR, while TCRdb's copy carries only in-frame clones and drops some. The table includes about 190,000 clones, around 86% detected once. The sequenced sample consisted of peripheral blood. The receptors originated from a man aged 35 to 55 with active or convalescent COVID-19.

J is TRBJ2-2 and V is TRBV7-6, with D possibly TRBD1 on 6 matching bases. V was shortened by 5 bases and J by 6 bases, with 19 bases between the two germline ends. This CDR3 contains 16 residues. Germline CDR1 is SGHVS and CDR2 is FNYEAQ. Written as DNA, the CDR3 is TGTGCCAGCAGCGCTGGGGGCAGGGGAATTTCCGGGGAGCTGTTTTTT. It is translated as CASSAGGRGISGELFF.

J is TRBJ2-7 and V is TRBV6-2 or TRBV6-3; 10 nucleotides agree with TRBD2. The junction had 6 bases not matched to a gene; V was cut back by 6 bases and J by 4 bases. Germline CDR1 is MNHEY and CDR2 is SVGEGT. The length of the CDR3 is 14 residues. The CDR3 region is CASSLAGESYEQYF. CDR3 sequence (DNA): TGTGCCAGCAGCCTAGCGGGGGAGTCGTACGAGCAGTACTTC.

This chain connects TRBV29-1 to TRBJ1-2, with D uncertain. The CDR3 consists of 13 residues. Looked up from germline, CDR1 is SQVTM and CDR2 is ANQGSEA. V was cut by 0 bases and J by 7 bases, with 12 bases left in between. The CDR3 sequence is CSVEETSGSGYTF. For the CDR3, the DNA is TGCAGCGTTGAAGAGACGTCGGGGTCTGGCTACACCTTC.

The chain recombines TRBV4-2 with TRBJ1-4; weak D call: TRBD1 (6 bases). V was shortened by 0 bases and J by 8 bases, with 13 bases between the two germline ends. Germline V gene data show CDR1 as LGHNA and CDR2 as YNFKEQ. The CDR3 totals 15 residues. The CDR3 nucleotides read TGTGCCAGCAGCCAAGATAGGGCAGGGGTAGAAAAACTGTTTTTT. Its translation is CASSQDRAGVEKLFF.

This clone was detected once. J is TRBJ1-5 and V is TRBV7-6; TRBD1 might be the D (5 bases). The CDR3 covers 15 residues. The ends were cut back, 5 bases at V and 0 bases at J, with 11 bases in the middle. From germline, CDR1 is SGHVS and CDR2 FNYEAQ. The CDR3 spells CASSPDSFSNQPQHF. The CDR3 coding sequence is TGTGCCAGCAGCCCAGACAGCTTTAGCAATCAGCCCCAGCATTTT.